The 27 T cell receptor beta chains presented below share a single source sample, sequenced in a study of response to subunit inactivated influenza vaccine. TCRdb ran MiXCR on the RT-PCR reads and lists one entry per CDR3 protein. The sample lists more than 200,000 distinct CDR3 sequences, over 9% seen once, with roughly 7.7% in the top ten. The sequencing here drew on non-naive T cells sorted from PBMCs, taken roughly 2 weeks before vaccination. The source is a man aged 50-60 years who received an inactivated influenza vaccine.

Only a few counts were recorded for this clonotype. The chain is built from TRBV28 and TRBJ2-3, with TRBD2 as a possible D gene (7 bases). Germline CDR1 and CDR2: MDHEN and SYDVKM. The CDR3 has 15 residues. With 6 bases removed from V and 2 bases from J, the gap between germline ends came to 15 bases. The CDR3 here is CASRSAGANTDTQYF. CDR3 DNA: TGTGCCAGCAGGTCGGCGGGGGCCAACACAGATACGCAGTATTTT. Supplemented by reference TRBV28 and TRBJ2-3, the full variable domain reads DVKVTQSSRYLVKRTGEKVFLECVQDMDHENMFWYRQDPGLGLRLIYFSYDVKMKEKGDIPEGYSVSREKKERFSLILESASTNQTSMYLCASRSAGANTDTQYFGPGTRLTVL.

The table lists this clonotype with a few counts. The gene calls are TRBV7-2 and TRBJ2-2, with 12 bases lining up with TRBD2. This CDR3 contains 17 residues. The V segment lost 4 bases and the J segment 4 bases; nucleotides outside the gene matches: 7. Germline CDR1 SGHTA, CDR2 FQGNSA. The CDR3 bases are TGTGCCAGCAGCTCGCTAGCGGGGGGGCCGGGCACCGGGGAGCTGTTTTTT. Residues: CASSSLAGGPGTGELFF.

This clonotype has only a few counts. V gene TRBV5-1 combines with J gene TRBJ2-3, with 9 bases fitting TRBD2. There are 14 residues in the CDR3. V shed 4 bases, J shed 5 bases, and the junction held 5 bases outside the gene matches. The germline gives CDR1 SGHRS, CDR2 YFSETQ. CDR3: CASSAGLALDTQYF. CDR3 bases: TGCGCCAGCAGCGCAGGACTAGCGCTAGATACGCAGTATTTT.

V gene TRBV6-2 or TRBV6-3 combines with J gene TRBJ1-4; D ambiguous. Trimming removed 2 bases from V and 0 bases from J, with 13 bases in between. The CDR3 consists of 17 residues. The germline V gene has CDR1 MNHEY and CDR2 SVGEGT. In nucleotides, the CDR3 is TGTGCCAGCAGTTACGGCGGGTATCGGTCAACTAATGAAAAACTGTTTTTT. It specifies CASSYGGYRSTNEKLFF.

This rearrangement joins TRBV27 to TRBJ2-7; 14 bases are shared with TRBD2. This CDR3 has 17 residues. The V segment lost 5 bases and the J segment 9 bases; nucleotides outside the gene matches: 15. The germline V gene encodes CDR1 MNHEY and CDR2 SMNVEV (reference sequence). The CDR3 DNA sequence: TGTGCCAGCAGTCCCAGGACTAGCGGGAGGACCTTACGAGGGCAGTACTTC. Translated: CASSPRTSGRTLRGQYF.

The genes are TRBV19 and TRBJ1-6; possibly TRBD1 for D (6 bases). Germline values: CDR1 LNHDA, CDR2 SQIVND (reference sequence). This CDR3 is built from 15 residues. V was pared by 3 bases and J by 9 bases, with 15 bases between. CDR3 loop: CASSMRIGTLSPLHF. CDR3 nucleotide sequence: TGTGCCAGTAGTATGCGCATTGGGACACTTTCACCCCTCCACTTT.

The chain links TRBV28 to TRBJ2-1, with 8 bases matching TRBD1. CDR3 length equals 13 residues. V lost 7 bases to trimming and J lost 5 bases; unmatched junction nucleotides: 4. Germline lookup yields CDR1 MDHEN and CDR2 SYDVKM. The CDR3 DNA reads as TGTGCCAGCAACGGACAGGGTAACAATGAGCAGTTCTTC. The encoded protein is CASNGQGNNEQFF.

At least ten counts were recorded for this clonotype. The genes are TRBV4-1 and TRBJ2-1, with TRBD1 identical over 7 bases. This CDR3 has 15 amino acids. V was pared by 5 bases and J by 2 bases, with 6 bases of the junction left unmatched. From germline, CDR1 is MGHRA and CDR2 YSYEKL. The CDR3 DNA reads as TGCGCCAGCAGCAGTCAGGGGGAAGCCTACAATGAGCAGTTCTTC. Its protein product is CASSSQGEAYNEQFF.

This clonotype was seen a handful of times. For the CDR3, the DNA is TGTGCCAGCAGTGAAGGCGGCGGTTCCTCTCACGAGCAGTACTTC. This gives the protein CASSEGGGSSHEQYF. The rearrangement uses TRBV6-1 and TRBJ2-7; D not resolved. V gave up 1 base and J gave up 5 bases, with 15 bases separating them. The germline gives CDR1 MNHNS, CDR2 SASEGT. CDR3 length equals 15 residues.

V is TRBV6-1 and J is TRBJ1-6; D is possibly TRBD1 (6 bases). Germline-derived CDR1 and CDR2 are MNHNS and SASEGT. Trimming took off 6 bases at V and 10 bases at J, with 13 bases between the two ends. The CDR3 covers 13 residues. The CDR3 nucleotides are TGTGCCAGCAGAACCAGGGGATGGTCACCCCTCCACTTT. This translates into CASRTRGWSPLHF.

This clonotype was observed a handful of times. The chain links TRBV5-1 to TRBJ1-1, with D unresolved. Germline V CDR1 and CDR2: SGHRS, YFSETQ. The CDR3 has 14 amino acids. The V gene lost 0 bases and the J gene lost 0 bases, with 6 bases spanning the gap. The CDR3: CASSLAEVNTEAFF. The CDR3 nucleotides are TGCGCCAGCAGCTTGGCGGAAGTGAACACTGAAGCTTTCTTT.

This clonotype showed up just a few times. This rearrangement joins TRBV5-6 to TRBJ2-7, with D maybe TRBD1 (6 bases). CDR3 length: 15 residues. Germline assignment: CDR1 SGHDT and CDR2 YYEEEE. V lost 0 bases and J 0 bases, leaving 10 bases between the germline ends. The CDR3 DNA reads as TGTGCCAGCAGCTTGGAAACAGGGTTCTCCTACGAGCAGTACTTC. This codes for CASSLETGFSYEQYF.

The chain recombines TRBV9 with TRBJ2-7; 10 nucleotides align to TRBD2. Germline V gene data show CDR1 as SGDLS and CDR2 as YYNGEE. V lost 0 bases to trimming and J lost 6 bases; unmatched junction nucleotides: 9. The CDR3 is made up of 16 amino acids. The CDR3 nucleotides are TGTGCCAGCAGCGTAGCGGGAACTAGCGGGACCCGCGAGCAGTACTTC. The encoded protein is CASSVAGTSGTREQYF.

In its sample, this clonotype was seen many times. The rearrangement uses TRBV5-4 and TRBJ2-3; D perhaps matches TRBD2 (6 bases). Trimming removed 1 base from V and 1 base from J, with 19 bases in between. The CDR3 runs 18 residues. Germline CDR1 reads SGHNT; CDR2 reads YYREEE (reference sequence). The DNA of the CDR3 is TGTGCCAGCAGCTTGACCATTCGGACTATCCGCGGCACAGATACGCAGTATTTT. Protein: CASSLTIRTIRGTDTQYF.

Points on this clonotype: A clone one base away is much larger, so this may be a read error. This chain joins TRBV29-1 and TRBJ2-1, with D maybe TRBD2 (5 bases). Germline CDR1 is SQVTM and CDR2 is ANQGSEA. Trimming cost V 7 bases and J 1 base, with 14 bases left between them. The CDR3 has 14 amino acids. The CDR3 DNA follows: TGCAGCGCTACACTAGTAAAATCCTACAATGAGCAGTTCTTC. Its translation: CSATLVKSYNEQFF.

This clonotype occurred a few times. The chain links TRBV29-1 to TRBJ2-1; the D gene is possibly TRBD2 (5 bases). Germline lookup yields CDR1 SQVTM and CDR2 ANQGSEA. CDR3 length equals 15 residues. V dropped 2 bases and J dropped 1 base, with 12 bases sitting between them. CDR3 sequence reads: CSVESWERSYNEQFF. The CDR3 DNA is TGCAGCGTTGAATCGTGGGAGAGGTCCTACAATGAGCAGTTCTTC.

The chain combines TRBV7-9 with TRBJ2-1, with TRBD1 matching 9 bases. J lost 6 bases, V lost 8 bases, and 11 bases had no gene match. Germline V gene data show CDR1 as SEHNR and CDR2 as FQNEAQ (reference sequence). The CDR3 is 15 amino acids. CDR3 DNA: TGTGCCAGCGAAATCGGACAGGGGAACCGCAATGAGCAGTTCTTC. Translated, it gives CASEIGQGNRNEQFF.

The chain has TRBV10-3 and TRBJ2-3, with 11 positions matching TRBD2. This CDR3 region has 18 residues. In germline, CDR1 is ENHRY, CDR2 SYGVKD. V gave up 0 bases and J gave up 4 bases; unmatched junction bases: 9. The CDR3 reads CAISESDSGRARSDTQYF. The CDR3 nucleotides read TGTGCCATCAGTGAGTCCGATAGCGGGAGGGCCAGATCAGATACGCAGTATTTT.

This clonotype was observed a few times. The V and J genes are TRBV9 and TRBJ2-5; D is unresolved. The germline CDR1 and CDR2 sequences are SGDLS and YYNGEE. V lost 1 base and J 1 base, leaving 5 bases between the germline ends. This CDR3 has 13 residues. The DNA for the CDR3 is TGTGCCAGCAGCGTACTCCCCCAAGAGACCCAGTACTTC. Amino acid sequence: CASSVLPQETQYF.

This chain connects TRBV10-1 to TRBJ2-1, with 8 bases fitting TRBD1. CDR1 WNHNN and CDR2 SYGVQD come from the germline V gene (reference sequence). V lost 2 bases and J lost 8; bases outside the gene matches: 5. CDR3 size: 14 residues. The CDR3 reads CASSEGDRGYEQFF. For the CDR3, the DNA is TGCGCCAGCAGTGAGGGTGACAGGGGATATGAGCAGTTCTTC.

In nucleotides, the CDR3 is TGTGCCAGCAGCCGGACTAGCGAGGGGGTGAAAGAGACCCAGTACTTC. Translating gives CASSRTSEGVKETQYF. This rearrangement joins TRBV4-2 to TRBJ2-5; 9 bases align to TRBD2. The CDR3 consists of 16 residues. The germline V gene has CDR1 LGHNA and CDR2 YNFKEQ. V shed 4 bases, J shed 3 bases, and the junction held 9 bases outside the gene matches.

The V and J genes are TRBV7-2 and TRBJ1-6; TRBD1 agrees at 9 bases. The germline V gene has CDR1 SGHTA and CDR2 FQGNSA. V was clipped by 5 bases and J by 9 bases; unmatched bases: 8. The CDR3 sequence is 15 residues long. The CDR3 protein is CASSTITGGGSPLHF. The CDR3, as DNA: TGTGCCAGCAGCACGATAACAGGGGGCGGTTCACCCCTCCACTTT.

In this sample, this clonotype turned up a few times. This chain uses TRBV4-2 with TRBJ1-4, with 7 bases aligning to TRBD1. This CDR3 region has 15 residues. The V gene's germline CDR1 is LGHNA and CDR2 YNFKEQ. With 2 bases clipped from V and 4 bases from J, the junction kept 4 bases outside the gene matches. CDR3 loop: CASSQKQGLNEKLFF. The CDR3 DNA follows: TGTGCCAGCAGCCAAAAACAGGGGCTTAATGAAAAACTGTTTTTT.

The CDR3: CASSARTGFTDTQYF. The CDR3 bases are TGTGCCAGCAGCGCCCGTACAGGGTTCACAGATACGCAGTATTTT. The chain is built from TRBV13 and TRBJ2-3; a weak D match, TRBD1 (6 bases). Trimming cost V 5 bases and J 2 bases, with 14 bases left between them. The germline gives CDR1 PRHDT, CDR2 FYEKMQ (reference sequence). The CDR3 loop spans 15 amino acids.

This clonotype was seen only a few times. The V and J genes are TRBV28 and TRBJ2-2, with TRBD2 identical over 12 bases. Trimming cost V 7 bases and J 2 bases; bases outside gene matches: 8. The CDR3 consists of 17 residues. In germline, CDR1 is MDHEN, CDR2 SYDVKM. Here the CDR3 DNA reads TGTGCCAGCAACGACCTAGCGGGGGGGCCCAACACCGGGGAGCTGTTTTTT. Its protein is CASNDLAGGPNTGELFF.

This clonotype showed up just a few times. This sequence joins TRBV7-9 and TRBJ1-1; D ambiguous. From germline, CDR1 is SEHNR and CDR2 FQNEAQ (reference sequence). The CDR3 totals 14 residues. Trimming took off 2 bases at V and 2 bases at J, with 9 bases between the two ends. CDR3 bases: TGTGCCAGCAGCTTATTACAGCCCAACACTGAAGCTTTCTTT. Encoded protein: CASSLLQPNTEAFF.

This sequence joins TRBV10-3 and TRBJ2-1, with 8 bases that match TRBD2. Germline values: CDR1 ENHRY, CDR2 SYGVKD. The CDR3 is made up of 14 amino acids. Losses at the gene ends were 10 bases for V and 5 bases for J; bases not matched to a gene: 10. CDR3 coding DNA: TGTGCCAACAAGGCGGGACTAGGGAACAATGAGCAGTTCTTC. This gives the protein CANKAGLGNNEQFF.